The rows below give T cell receptor beta chains drawn from one sample of a study of blood T cell repertoires in COVID-19. Using immunoSEQ multiplex PCR, the repertoire was profiled, and TCRdb retains in-frame clones only, with some absent. The sample has roughly 50,000 clones, around four fifths seen once. Sequences were obtained from peripheral blood. These receptor sequences come from a woman aged 60-75 years with acute or convalescent COVID-19. The CDR3 runs from the conserved cysteine through the conserved F or W. A D gene is named only where the DNA matches it firmly. For some rows the clone size is stated as once, few or many, or as a class when expanded; others skip it.

d_call	v_call	clone_size	j_call	cdr3_nt	cdr3_aa
-	TRBV11-2	-	TRBJ1-2	TGTGCCAGCAGCCCCGGATGGGCAGTTGAAAATGGCTACACCTTC	CASSPGWAVENGYTF
-	TRBV7-8	few	TRBJ1-3	TGTGCCAGCAGCTCCGACGAACTATCTGGAAACACCATATATTTT	CASSSDELSGNTIYF
-	TRBV29-1	-	TRBJ1-5	TGCAGCGTTGTTACAGCGGCGTCGGGGCCCCAGCATTTT	CSVVTAASGPQHF
TRBD2	TRBV7-9	-	TRBJ2-3	TGTGCCAGCAGCCCCGGGACTAGCGGGGTCACAGATACGCAGTATTTT	CASSPGTSGVTDTQYF
TRBD1	TRBV28	-	TRBJ2-7	TGTGCCAGCAGTTTCCAGGGACAGATCCTAGACGAGCAGTACTTC	CASSFQGQILDEQYF
-	TRBV30	-	TRBJ1-5	TGTGCCTGGAGTGTATCAGGGACCCAGCATTTT	CAWSVSGTQHF
-	TRBV6-6	-	TRBJ1-4	TGTGCCAGCAGTTACTTCGGTGGGGCCGAAAAACTGTTTTTT	CASSYFGGAEKLFF
TRBD1	TRBV7-9	-	TRBJ1-2	TGTGCCAGCAGCTTATTGGAGACAGGGACATATGGCTACACCTTC	CASSLLETGTYGYTF
-	TRBV18	-	TRBJ2-5	TGTGCCAGCTCACCTAACAGTGGGGAGACCCAGTACTTC	CASSPNSGETQYF
TRBD1	TRBV2	-	TRBJ2-2	TGTGCCAGCAGTGACGGGGACAGGGTCGGTACCGGGGAGCTGTTTTTT	CASSDGDRVGTGELFF
-	TRBV29-1	-	TRBJ1-6	TGCAGCGTTAGCGGGGGGCAAGGTTCACCCCTCCACTTT	CSVSGGQGSPLHF
TRBD2	TRBV7-9	-	TRBJ2-3	TGTGCCAGCAGCCCAGGACTAGCAACCAGGGATACGCAGTATTTT	CASSPGLATRDTQYF
-	TRBV30	-	TRBJ1-1	TGTGCCTGGAGTAAAAGAGGGCGCAAGACGGACACTGAAGCTTTCTTT	CAWSKRGRKTDTEAFF
TRBD2	TRBV30	-	TRBJ2-3	TGTGCCTGGAGTCCCGGACTAGCGGCCACAGATACGCAGTATTTT	CAWSPGLAATDTQYF
TRBD2	TRBV28	-	TRBJ2-3	TGTGCCACGCGACCCGGGGGGTCTAAGGCAGATACGCAGTATTTT	CATRPGGSKADTQYF
TRBD1	TRBV28	few	TRBJ1-4	TGTGCCAGCAGCATTTCTGGACAGGGCCGGGAAAAACTGTTTTTT	CASSISGQGREKLFF
TRBD1	TRBV27	-	TRBJ1-6	TGTGCCAGCAGTCCCCGGACAGGGAACTCACCCCTCCACTTT	CASSPRTGNSPLHF
-	TRBV30	-	TRBJ1-1	TGTGCCTGGAGTAAGGGGTTGAACACTGAAGCTTTCTTT	CAWSKGLNTEAFF
-	TRBV5-1	-	TRBJ1-6	TGCGCCAGCAGCCCAGGACAGACTTCACCCCTCCACTTT	CASSPGQTSPLHF
-	TRBV30	-	TRBJ1-2	TGTGCCTGGAGTTACAGGACCGGTGGCTACACCTTC	CAWSYRTGGYTF
-	TRBV5-1	few	TRBJ1-5	TGCGCCAGCAGCTTGGGTGACAGAAATCAGCCCCAGCATTTT	CASSLGDRNQPQHF
-	TRBV14	-	TRBJ1-1	TGTGCCAGCAGCCCGCAGGGGAGGGCTGAAGCTTTCTTT	CASSPQGRAEAFF
-	TRBV7-9	-	TRBJ1-2	TGTGCCAGCAGCTTAGGCAGGGGTTATGGCTACACCTTC	CASSLGRGYGYTF
-	TRBV20-1	-	TRBJ1-1	TGCAGTGCTAGTCGACAGTTGAACACTGAAGCTTTCTTT	CSASRQLNTEAFF
TRBD1	TRBV19	-	TRBJ1-1	TGTGCCACCAGGGGGGCCGAATACGAGAACACTGAAGCTTTCTTT	CATRGAEYENTEAFF
-	TRBV5-1	-	TRBJ1-2	TGCGCCAGCAGCCCACAAGCCAGGGGCGTTGCGTATGGCTACACCTTC	CASSPQARGVAYGYTF
TRBD1	TRBV18	-	TRBJ2-1	TGTGCCAGCTCCGACAGGGGAACTGAGCAGTTCTTC	CASSDRGTEQFF
TRBD2	TRBV3-1/TRBV3-2	-	TRBJ2-7	TGTGCCAGCAGCCAACCCCGGGGACTAGCGGGAGTCCGGAGCTCCTACGAGCAGTACTTC	CASSQPRGLAGVRSSYEQYF
-	TRBV2	-	TRBJ2-1	TGTGCCAGCAGACGGACAGAGCCCAATGAGCAGTTCTTC	CASRRTEPNEQFF
-	TRBV19	once	TRBJ2-2	TGTGCCATTTCCAGTGACACCGGGGAGCTGTTTTTT	CAISSDTGELFF
-	TRBV27	-	TRBJ1-5	TGTGCCAGCAGTCCAGGGACTGTCGGGAGCAATCAGCCCCAGCATTTT	CASSPGTVGSNQPQHF